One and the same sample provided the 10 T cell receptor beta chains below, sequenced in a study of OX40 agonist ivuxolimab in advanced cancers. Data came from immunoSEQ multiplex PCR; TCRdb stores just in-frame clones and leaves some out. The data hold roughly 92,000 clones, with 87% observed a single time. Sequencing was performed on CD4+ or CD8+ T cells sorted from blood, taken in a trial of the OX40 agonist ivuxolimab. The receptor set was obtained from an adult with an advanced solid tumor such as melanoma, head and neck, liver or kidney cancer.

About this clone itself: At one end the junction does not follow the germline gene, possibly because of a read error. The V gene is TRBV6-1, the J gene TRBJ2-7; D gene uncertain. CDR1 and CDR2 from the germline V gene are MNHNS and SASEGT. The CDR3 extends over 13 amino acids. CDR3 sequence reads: CAGSVGRSYEQYF. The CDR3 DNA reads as TGTGCCGGCAGTGTGGGCCGGTCCTACGAGCAGTACTTC.

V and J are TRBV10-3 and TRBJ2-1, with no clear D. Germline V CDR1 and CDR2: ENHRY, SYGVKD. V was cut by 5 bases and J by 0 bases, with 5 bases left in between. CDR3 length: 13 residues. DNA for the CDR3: TGTGCCATCAGTCCTAGCTCCTACAATGAGCAGTTCTTC. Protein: CAISPSSYNEQFF.

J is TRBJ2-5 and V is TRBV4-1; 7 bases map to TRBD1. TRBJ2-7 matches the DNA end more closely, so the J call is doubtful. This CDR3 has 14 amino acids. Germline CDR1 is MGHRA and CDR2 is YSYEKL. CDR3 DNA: TGCGCCAGCAGCACACAGGGGACCGGGCACGAGCAGTACTTC. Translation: CASSTQGTGHEQYF.

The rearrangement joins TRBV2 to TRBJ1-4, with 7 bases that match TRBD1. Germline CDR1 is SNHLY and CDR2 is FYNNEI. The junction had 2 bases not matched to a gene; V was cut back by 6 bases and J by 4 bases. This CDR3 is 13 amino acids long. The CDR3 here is CASRRDSNEKLFF. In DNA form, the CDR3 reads TGTGCCAGCAGGAGGGACAGTAATGAAAAACTGTTTTTT.

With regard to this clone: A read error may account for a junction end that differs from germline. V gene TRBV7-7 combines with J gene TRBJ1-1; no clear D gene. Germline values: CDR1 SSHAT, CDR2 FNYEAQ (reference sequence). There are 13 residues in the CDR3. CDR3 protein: CASSSSRGAEAFF. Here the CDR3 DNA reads TGTGCTAGCAGCTCTAGTCGTGGGGCTGAAGCTTTCTTT.

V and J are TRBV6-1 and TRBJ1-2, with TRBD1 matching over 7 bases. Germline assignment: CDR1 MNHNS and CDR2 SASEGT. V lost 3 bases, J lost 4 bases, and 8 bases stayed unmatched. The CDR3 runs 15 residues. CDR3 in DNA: TGTGCCAGCAGTGAGCCGGGACAGACTTTCTATGGCTACACCTTC. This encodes CASSEPGQTFYGYTF.

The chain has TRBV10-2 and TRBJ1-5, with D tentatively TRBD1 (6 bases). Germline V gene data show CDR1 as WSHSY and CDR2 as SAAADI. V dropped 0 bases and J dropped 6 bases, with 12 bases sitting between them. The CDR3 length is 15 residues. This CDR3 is CASSESSGARQPQHF. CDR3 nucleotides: TGCGCCAGCAGTGAGTCCTCGGGGGCTCGTCAGCCCCAGCATTTT.

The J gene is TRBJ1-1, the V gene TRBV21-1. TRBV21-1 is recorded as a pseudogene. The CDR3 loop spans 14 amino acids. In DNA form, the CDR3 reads TGTGCCAGCAGCAAAGCGCGCGAGGGCACTGAAGCTTTCTTT. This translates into CASSKAREGTEAFF.

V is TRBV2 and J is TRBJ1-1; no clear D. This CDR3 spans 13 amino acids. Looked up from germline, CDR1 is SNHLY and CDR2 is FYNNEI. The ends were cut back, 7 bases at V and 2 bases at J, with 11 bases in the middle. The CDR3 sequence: CASKFDENTEAFF. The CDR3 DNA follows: TGTGCCAGCAAATTTGACGAAAACACTGAAGCTTTCTTT.

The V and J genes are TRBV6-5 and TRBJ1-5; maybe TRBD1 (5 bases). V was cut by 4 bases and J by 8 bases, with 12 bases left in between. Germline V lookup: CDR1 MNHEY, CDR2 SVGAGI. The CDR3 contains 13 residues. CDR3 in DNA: TGTGCCAGCAGTTTACAGGCTTCCAAGCCCCAGCATTTT. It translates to CASSLQASKPQHF.